This T cell receptor beta chain was sequenced in a study of blood T cell repertoires in COVID-19. Across the whole study: COVID-19 samples collected from the United States, Italy and Spain covered acute and convalescent phases. The analysed material was cDNA or gDNA that came from T cells, B-cell-depleted T cells, or PBMCs.

The CDR3 spans 14 residues. The V gene's germline CDR1 is SGHNT and CDR2 YENEEA. The V end was cut by 2 bases, the J end by 8 bases, with 15 bases between. Source study methods: By means of reference gene primer amplification, nucleated cell counts were estimated. Clones were read by immunoSEQ multiplex PCR, and TCRdb kept only the in-frame ones, dropping some. V and J calls and clone size are copied from that table; D and trimming were computed from the DNA. The sample lists around 88,000 clones; approximately 81% were seen once. What was sequenced was peripheral blood. The receptor was isolated from a woman of 80 years or more with acute or convalescent COVID-19. The chain is built from TRBV11-3 and TRBJ1-1; D gene unclear. CDR3 DNA: TGTGCCAGCAGCTTATTGGGAGTGGGGATGGAAGCTTTCTTT. Protein product: CASSLLGVGMEAFF.